The 15 T cell receptor beta chains in this list originate from one sample, sequenced in a study of T cells in narcolepsy. Clones were sequenced by immunoSEQ multiplex PCR, and TCRdb holds only the in-frame ones, with some missing. The sample lists about 26,000 clones, about 80% occurring once. The sequenced material came from memory (CD45RA-) CD4+ T cells from blood. The receptors were gathered from a human donor in good health.

V usage is TRBV5-4 and J usage is TRBJ1-1; possible D gene TRBD1, 5 bases. CDR3 length: 16 amino acids. V was cut by 3 bases and J by 4 bases, with 19 bases left in between. CDR1 is SGHNT and CDR2 is YYREEE in the germline V gene (reference sequence). The chain's CDR3 is CASSSGGRTDGTEAFF. Written as DNA, the CDR3 is TGTGCCAGCAGCTCGGGGGGACGGACGGATGGCACTGAAGCTTTCTTT.

This clone is a singleton in its sample. This chain connects TRBV5-1 to TRBJ2-2; 9 bases are a match to TRBD1. The germline V gene has CDR1 SGHRS and CDR2 YFSETQ. The CDR3 sequence is 13 residues long. V dropped 7 bases and J dropped 3; count of bases not matched to a gene: 1. CDR3 nucleotide sequence: TGCGCCAGCCGGGACAGGGACACCGGGGAGCTGTTTTTT. This gives the protein CASRDRDTGELFF. The whole variable domain, filled in from reference TRBV5-1 and TRBJ2-2, reads KAGVTQTPRYLIKTRGQQVTLSCSPISGHRSVSWYQQTPGQGLQFLFEYFSETQRNKGNFPGRFSGRQFSNSRSEMNVSTLELGDSALYLCASRDRDTGELFFGEGSRLTVL.

V gene TRBV14 combines with J gene TRBJ1-1; no definite D call. Trimming cost V 4 bases and J 0 bases, with 12 bases left between them. Germline CDR1 and CDR2: SGHDN and FVKESK. CDR3 length: 15 residues. CDR3 bases: TGTGCCAGCAGCCCGAGGCGTCAGTTGAACACTGAAGCTTTCTTT. Amino acids: CASSPRRQLNTEAFF.

Only one count was recorded for this clone. The chain couples TRBV19 to TRBJ2-7; D assignment may be TRBD1 or TRBD2 (5 bases each). The CDR3 has 14 residues. Trimming pared 1 base from V and 3 bases from J, leaving 10 bases between. Germline CDR1 is LNHDA and CDR2 is SQIVND (reference sequence). This CDR3 reads CASSIAGQLYEQYF. In DNA form, the CDR3 reads TGTGCCAGTAGTATAGCGGGGCAGCTCTACGAGCAGTACTTC. The full variable domain, its missing parts supplied by reference TRBV19 and TRBJ2-7, is DGGITQSPKYLFRKEGQNVTLSCEQNLNHDAMYWYRQDPGQGLRLIYYSQIVNDFQKGDIAEGYSVSREKKESFPLTVTSAQKNPTAFYLCASSIAGQLYEQYFGPGTRLTVT.

V usage is TRBV4-3 and J usage is TRBJ1-2; no definite D call. CDR3 length: 13 residues. Looked up from germline, CDR1 is LGHNA and CDR2 is YSLEER. Trimming stripped 0 bases from V and 7 bases from J, with 9 bases between. As DNA, the CDR3 is TGCGCCAGCAGCCAAGACGTGGACGTTGGCTACACCTTC. Protein: CASSQDVDVGYTF.

The CDR3 DNA is TGTGCCAGTACCAACTCTCCCCCCCCGCGGGGACAGTTGAATCAGCCCCAGCATTTT. Its protein product is CASTNSPPPRGQLNQPQHF. The genes are TRBV19 and TRBJ1-5; 7 positions agree with TRBD1. CDR3 length equals 19 residues. V lost 7 bases and J lost 4; bases outside the gene matches: 22. Looked up from germline, CDR1 is LNHDA and CDR2 is SQIVND (reference sequence).

This CDR3 is CASSLGRGGVAGTDTQYF. DNA for the CDR3: TGCGCCAGCAGCTTGGGGCGCGGTGGGGTAGCGGGCACAGATACGCAGTATTTT. The genes are TRBV5-1 and TRBJ2-3, with TRBD2 as a possible D gene (6 bases). The CDR3 extends over 18 amino acids. Germline V CDR1 and CDR2: SGHRS, YFSETQ. V lost 0 bases and J lost 1, with 18 bases in between. Full variable domain (rest looked up from reference TRBV5-1 and TRBJ2-3): KAGVTQTPRYLIKTRGQQVTLSCSPISGHRSVSWYQQTPGQGLQFLFEYFSETQRNKGNFPGRFSGRQFSNSRSEMNVSTLELGDSALYLCASSLGRGGVAGTDTQYFGPGTRLTVL.

Of note for this clone: Germline is not matched at one junction end, which may reflect a read error. The chain combines TRBV20-1 with TRBJ2-5, with 7 bases fitting TRBD1. Germline V gene lookup returns CDR1 DFQATT and CDR2 SNEGSKA (reference sequence). The CDR3 has 11 amino acids. CDR3: CGGQFQETQYF. Written as DNA, the CDR3 is TGTGGGGGACAGTTCCAAGAGACCCAGTACTTC.

The chain links TRBV7-2 to TRBJ2-5; possibly TRBD1 for D (6 bases). Trimming removed 3 bases at V and 5 bases at J, with 13 bases between. Germline CDR1 is SGHTA and CDR2 is FQGNSA. This CDR3 comprises 14 residues. The CDR3 protein is CASSFQGQAETQYF. The CDR3 DNA reads as TGTGCCAGCAGCTTTCAGGGGCAGGCGGAGACCCAGTACTTC. The full variable domain, rest sourced from reference TRBV7-2 and TRBJ2-5, is GAGVSQSPSNKVTEKGKDVELRCDPISGHTALYWYRQSLGQGLEFLIYFQGNSAPDKSGLPSDRFSAERTGGSVSTLTIQRTQQEDSAVYLCASSFQGQAETQYFGPGTRLLVL.

The genes are TRBV18 and TRBJ2-7, with D hard to call. The CDR3 totals 12 residues. CDR1 and CDR2 (germline): KGHSH, LQKENI. Deletions cut 3 bases from V and 0 bases from J, with 3 bases between. The CDR3 DNA sequence: TGTGCCAGCTCACCCAGCTCCTACGAGCAGTACTTC. Translating gives CASSPSSYEQYF. The full variable domain, in which reference TRBV18 and TRBJ2-7 provide the parts outside the CDR3, is NAGVMQNPRHLVRRRGQEARLRCSPMKGHSHVYWYRQLPEEGLKFMVYLQKENIIDESGMPKERFSAEFPKEGPSILRIQQVVRGDSAAYFCASSPSSYEQYFGPGTRLTVT.

This chain links TRBV5-1 with TRBJ2-7; D is possibly TRBD2 (6 bases). From germline, CDR1 is SGHRS and CDR2 YFSETQ. V lost 0 bases, J lost 0 bases, and 13 bases lay in between. The CDR3 spans 16 residues. In DNA form, the CDR3 reads TGCGCCAGCAGCTTGGCCGGGGGAGTGTCCTCCTACGAGCAGTACTTC. Its translation: CASSLAGGVSSYEQYF. The full variable domain, with the rest looked up from reference TRBV5-1 and TRBJ2-7, is KAGVTQTPRYLIKTRGQQVTLSCSPISGHRSVSWYQQTPGQGLQFLFEYFSETQRNKGNFPGRFSGRQFSNSRSEMNVSTLELGDSALYLCASSLAGGVSSYEQYFGPGTRLTVT.

The chain uses TRBV29-1 and TRBJ2-7; D call uncertain. V lost 1 base to trimming and J lost 0 bases, with 7 bases between them. The germline gives CDR1 SQVTM, CDR2 ANQGSEA. The CDR3 spans 13 residues. The chain's CDR3 is CSVEVLSSYEQYF. CDR3 DNA sequence: TGCAGCGTTGAAGTGTTATCCTCCTACGAGCAGTACTTC.

This chain joins TRBV30 and TRBJ1-2; D is uncertain. The V end lost 1 base, the J end lost 4 bases, and 4 bases lay between the germline ends. This CDR3 is built from 11 residues. CDR1 is GTSNPN and CDR2 is SVGIG in the germline V gene (reference sequence). CDR3 sequence reads: CAWSEGYGYTF. CDR3 nucleotide sequence: TGTGCCTGGAGTGAGGGCTATGGCTACACCTTC.

The genes are TRBV30 and TRBJ1-6; TRBD1 aligns across 8 bases. Trimming at V came to 4 bases and at J to 9 bases, leaving 14 bases not matched to a gene. The germline gives CDR1 GTSNPN, CDR2 SVGIG (reference sequence). CDR3 length: 16 amino acids. CDR3 sequence (DNA): TGTGCCTGGAACCTCTTGGCAGGGGGCGCGGTTTCACCCCTCCACTTT. Its translation: CAWNLLAGGAVSPLHF.

CDR3 amino acids: CASGTTSGTDTQYF. DNA for the CDR3: TGTGCCAGCGGAACGACTAGCGGGACAGATACGCAGTATTTT. The J gene is TRBJ2-3, the V gene TRBV4-2; 10 bases are shared with TRBD2. With V trimmed by 8 bases and J by 3 bases, 5 bases remained unmatched. The CDR3 sequence is 14 residues long. Germline V gene data show CDR1 as LGHNA and CDR2 as YNFKEQ.